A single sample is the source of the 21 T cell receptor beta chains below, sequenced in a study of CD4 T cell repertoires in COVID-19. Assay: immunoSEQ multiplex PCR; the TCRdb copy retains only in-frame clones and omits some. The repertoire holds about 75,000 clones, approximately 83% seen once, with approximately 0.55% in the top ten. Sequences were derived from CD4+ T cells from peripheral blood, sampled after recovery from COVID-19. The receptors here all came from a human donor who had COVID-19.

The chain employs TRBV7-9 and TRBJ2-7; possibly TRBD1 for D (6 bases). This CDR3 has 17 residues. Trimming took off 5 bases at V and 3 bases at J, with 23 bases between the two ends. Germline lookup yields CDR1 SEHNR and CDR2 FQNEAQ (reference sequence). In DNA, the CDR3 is TGTGCCAGCAGCAGGGGGACATCCATTACCACCTTCTACGAGCAGTACTTC. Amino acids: CASSRGTSITTFYEQYF.

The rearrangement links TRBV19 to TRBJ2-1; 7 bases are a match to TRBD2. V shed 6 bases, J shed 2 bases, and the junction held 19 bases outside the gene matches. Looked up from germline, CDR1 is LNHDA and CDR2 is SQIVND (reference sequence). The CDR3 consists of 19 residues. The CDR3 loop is CASRSSPREHLLAYNEQFF. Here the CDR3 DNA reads TGTGCCAGTAGGTCATCTCCGCGGGAGCACTTATTGGCCTACAATGAGCAGTTCTTC.

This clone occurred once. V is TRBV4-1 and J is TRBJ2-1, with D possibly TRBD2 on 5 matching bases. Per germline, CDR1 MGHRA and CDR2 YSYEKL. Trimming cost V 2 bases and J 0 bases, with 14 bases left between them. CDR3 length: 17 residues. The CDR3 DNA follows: TGCGCCAGCAGCCAAATCGGAGGCACCTTCTCCTACAATGAGCAGTTCTTC. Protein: CASSQIGGTFSYNEQFF.

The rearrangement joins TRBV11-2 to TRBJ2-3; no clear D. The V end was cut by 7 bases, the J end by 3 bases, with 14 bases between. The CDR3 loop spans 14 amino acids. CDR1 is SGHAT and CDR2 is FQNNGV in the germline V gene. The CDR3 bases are TGTGCCAGCACCCAGGATGGGGTTACAGATACGCAGTATTTT. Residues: CASTQDGVTDTQYF.

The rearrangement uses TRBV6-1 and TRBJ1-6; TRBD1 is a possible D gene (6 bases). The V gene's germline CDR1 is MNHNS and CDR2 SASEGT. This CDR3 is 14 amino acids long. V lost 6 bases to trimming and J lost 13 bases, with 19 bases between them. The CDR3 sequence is CASSDTGLRGPLHF. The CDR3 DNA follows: TGTGCCAGCAGCGATACAGGGCTCCGAGGGCCCCTCCACTTT.

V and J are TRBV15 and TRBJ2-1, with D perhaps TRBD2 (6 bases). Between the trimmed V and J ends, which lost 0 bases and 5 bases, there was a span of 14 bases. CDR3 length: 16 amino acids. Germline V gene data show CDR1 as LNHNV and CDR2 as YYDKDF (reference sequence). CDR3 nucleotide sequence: TGTGCCACCAGCAGAGATCTCGCGGGAACGAACAATGAGCAGTTCTTC. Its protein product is CATSRDLAGTNNEQFF.

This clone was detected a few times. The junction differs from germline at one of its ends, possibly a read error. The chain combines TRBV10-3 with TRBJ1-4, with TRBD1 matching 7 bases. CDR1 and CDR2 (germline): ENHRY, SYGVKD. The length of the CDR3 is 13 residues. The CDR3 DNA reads TGTGCCATCAGTCCCATCTCCGGGACAGCAGTCCTTTTT. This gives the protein CAISPISGTAVLF.

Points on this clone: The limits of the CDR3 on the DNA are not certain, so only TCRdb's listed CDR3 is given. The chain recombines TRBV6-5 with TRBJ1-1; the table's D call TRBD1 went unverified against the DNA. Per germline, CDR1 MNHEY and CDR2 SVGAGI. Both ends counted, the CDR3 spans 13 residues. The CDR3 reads CASSTSQGLRAFF.

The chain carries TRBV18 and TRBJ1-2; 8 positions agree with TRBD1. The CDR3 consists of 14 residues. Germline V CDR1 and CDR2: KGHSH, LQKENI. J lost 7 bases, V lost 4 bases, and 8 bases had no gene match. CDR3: CASSLPGQVFGYTF. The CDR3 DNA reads TGTGCCAGCTCACTGCCGGGACAGGTCTTTGGCTACACCTTC.

CDR3 DNA: TGTGCCAGCAGCTCCCTCGGGGGGTCCTTCCACGAGCAGTACTTC. Its translation is CASSSLGGSFHEQYF. The chain couples TRBV27 to TRBJ2-7; TRBD2 aligns across 7 bases. The CDR3 loop spans 15 amino acids. The germline V gene encodes CDR1 MNHEY and CDR2 SMNVEV (reference sequence). J gave up 5 bases and V 6 bases, and 13 bases lay outside the gene matches.

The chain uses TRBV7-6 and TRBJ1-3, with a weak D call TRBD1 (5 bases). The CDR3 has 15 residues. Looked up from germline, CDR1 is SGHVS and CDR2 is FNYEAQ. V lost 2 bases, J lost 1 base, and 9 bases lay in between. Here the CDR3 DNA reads TGTGCCAGCAGCTTACAAGGGGATTCTGGAAACACCATATATTTT. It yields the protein CASSLQGDSGNTIYF.

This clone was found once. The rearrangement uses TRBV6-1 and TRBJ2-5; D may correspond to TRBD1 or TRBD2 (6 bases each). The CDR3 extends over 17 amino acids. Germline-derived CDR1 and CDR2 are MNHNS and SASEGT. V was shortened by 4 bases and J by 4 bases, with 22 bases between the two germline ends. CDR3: CASSGGLAWGAAETQYF. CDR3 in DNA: TGTGCCAGCAGTGGAGGCCTAGCGTGGGGGGCTGCAGAGACCCAGTACTTC.

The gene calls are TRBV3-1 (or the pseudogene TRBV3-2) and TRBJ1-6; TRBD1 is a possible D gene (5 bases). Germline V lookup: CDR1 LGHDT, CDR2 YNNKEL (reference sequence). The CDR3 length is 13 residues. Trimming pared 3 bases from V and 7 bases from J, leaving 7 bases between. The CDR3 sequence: CASSHGGNSPLHF. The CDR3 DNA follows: TGTGCCAGCAGCCATGGGGGGAATTCACCCCTCCACTTT.

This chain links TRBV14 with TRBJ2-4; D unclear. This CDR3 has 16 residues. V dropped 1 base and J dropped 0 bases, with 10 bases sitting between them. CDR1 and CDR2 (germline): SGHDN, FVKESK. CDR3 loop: CASSQGLLLAKNIQYF. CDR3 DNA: TGTGCCAGCAGCCAAGGACTGTTGCTAGCCAAAAACATTCAGTACTTC.

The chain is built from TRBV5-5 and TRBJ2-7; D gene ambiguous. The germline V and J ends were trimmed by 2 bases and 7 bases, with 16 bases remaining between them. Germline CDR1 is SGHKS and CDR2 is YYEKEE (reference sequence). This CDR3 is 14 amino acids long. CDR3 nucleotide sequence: TGTGCCAGCAGCTTCTTTGGTAGAGGCCGTGAGCAGTACTTC. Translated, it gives CASSFFGRGREQYF.

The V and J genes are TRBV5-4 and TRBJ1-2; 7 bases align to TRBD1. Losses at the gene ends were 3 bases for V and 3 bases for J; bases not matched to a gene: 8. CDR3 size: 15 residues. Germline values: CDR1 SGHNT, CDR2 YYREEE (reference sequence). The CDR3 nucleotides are TGTGCCAGCAGCTCGGGACAGATCGGGGACTATGGCTACACCTTC. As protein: CASSSGQIGDYGYTF.

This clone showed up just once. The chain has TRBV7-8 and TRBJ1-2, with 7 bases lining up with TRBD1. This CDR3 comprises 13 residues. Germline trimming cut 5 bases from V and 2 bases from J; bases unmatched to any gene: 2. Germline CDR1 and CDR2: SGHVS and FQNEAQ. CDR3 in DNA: TGTGCCAGCAGCCAGGGACAGAACTATGGCTACACCTTC. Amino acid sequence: CASSQGQNYGYTF.

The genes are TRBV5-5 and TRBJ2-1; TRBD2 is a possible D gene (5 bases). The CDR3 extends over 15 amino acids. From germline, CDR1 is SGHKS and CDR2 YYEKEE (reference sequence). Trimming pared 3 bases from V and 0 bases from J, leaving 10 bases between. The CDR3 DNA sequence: TGTGCCAGCAGCTCCGAGGGCTACTCCTACAATGAGCAGTTCTTC. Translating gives CASSSEGYSYNEQFF.

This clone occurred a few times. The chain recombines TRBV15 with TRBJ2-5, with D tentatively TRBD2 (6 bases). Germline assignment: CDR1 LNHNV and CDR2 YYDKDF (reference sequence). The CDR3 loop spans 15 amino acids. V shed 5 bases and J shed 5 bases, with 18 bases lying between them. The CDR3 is CATSVTLGGGETQYF. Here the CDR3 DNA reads TGTGCCACCAGCGTAACGCTCGGGGGTGGCGAGACCCAGTACTTC.

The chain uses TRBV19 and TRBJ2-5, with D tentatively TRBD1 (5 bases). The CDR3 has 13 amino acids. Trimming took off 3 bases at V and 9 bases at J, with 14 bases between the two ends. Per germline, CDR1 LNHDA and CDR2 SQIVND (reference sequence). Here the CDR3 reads CASSIQGAGAQYF. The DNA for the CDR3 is TGTGCCAGTAGTATCCAGGGTGCTGGGGCCCAGTACTTC.

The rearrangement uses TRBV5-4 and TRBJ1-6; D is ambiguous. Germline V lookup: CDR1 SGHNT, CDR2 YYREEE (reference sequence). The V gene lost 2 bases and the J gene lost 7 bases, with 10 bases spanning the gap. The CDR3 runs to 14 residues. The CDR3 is CASSFQGQNSPLHF. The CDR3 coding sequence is TGTGCCAGCAGCTTTCAAGGGCAGAATTCACCCCTCCACTTT.